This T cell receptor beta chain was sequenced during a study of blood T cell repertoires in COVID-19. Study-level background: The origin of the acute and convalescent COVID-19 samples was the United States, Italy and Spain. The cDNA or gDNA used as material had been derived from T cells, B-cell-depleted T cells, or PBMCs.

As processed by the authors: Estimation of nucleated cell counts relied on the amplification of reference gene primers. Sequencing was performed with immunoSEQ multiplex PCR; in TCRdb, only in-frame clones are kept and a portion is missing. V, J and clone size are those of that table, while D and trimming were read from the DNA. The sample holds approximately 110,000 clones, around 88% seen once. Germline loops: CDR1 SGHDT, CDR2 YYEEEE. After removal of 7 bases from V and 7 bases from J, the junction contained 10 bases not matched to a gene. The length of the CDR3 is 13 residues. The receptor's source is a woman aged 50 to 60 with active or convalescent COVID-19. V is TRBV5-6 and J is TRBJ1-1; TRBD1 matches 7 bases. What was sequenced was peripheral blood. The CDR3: CASGGQRIIEAFF. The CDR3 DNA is TGTGCCAGCGGGGGACAGCGGATAATTGAAGCTTTCTTT.